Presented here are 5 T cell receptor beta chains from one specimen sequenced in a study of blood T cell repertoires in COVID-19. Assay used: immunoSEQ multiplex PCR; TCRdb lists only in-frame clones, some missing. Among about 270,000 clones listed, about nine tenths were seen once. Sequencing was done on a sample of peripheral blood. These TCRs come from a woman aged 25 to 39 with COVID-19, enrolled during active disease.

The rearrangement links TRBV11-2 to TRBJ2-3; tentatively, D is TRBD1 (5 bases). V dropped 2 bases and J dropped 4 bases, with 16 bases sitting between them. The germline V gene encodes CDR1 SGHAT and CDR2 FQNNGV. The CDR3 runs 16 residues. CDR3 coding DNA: TGTGCCAGCAGCTTACCCCGACAGACCTGGGCAGATACGCAGTATTTT. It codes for CASSLPRQTWADTQYF.

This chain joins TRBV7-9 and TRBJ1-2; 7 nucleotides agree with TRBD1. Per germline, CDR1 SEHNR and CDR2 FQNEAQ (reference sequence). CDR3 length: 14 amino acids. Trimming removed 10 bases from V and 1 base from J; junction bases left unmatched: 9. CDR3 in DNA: TGTGCCACCGTGTCCGGGACAGATAACTATGGCTACACCTTC. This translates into CATVSGTDNYGYTF.

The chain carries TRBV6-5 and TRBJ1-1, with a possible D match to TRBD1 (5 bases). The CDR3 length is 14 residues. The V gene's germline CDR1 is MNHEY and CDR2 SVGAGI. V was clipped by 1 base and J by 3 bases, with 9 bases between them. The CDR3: CASSYLRQYTEAFF. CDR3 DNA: TGTGCCAGCAGTTACTTACGACAGTACACTGAAGCTTTCTTT.

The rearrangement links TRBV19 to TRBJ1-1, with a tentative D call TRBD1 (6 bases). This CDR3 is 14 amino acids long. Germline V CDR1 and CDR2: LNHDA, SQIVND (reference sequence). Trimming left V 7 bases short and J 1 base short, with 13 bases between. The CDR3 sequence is CASNNRVQNTEAFF. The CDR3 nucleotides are TGTGCCAGTAATAACAGGGTCCAGAACACTGAAGCTTTCTTT.

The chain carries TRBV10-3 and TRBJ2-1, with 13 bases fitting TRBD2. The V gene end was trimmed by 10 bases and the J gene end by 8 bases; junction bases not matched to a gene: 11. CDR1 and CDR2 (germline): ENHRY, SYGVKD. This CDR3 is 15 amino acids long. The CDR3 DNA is TGTGCCACGAGGACTAGCGGGGGTGCTTTCGATGAGCAGTTCTTC. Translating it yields CATRTSGGAFDEQFF.